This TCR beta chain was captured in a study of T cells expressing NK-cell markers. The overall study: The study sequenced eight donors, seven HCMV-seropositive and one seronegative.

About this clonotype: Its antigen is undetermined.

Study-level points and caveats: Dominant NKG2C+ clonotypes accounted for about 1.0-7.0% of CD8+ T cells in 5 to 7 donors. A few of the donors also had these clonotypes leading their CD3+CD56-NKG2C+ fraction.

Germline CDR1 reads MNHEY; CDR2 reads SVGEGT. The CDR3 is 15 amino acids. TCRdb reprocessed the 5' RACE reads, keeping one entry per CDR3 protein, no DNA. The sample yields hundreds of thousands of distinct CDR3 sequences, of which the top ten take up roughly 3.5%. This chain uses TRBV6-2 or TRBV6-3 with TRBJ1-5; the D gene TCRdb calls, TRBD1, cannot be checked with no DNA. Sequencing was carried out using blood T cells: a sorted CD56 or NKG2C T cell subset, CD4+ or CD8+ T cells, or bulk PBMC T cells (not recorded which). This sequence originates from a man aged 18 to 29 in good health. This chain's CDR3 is CASRGDSLLNQPQHF.